The 27 T cell receptor beta chains listed next were all sequenced from one sample in a study of naive and memory T cell subsets. Two oligonucleotides, mixed equimolar, formed the beta constant-region primer covering TRBC1 and TRBC2. Four rounds of PCR amplified the ligated cDNA using nested alpha and beta constant-region primers plus SP2. TCRdb re-derived calls from the UMI-ligation and nested PCR reads in MiXCR, one entry per CDR3 protein. The repertoire holds over 65,000 distinct CDR3 sequences, with 9% to 9.5% as singletons. Source material: naive CD8+ T cells from blood. The receptors were sampled from a human donor in good health.

As for this clonotype: A much larger clone differs by one base, so this may be a read error. CDR3 DNA: TGCGTCAGCAGCCAAGAGAGAACCCCCCCGAGGGAGACCCAGTACTTC. Protein product: CVSSQERTPPRETQYF. V and J are TRBV4-1 and TRBJ2-5; unclear D gene. Germline V gene lookup returns CDR1 MGHRA and CDR2 YSYEKL. The CDR3 spans 16 residues.

In its sample, this clonotype was seen many times. The chain joins TRBV12-3 or TRBV12-4 to TRBJ2-7; no firm D call. V lost 3 bases and J lost 3, with 12 bases in between. The CDR3 has 14 residues. CDR3 residues: CASSFGSPGYEQYF. CDR3 coding DNA: TGTGCCAGCAGTTTTGGGTCCCCAGGCTACGAGCAGTACTTC.

This chain joins TRBV12-3 or TRBV12-4 and TRBJ2-6; TRBD1 agrees at 7 bases. Losses at the gene ends were 7 bases for V and 0 bases for J; bases not matched to a gene: 12. The CDR3 runs to 18 residues. The CDR3 DNA is TGTGCCAGCATTACTTATGGGACAGCGCTCTCTGGGGCCAACGTCCTGACTTTC. This codes for CASITYGTALSGANVLTF.

This clonotype was recorded a few times. V usage is TRBV11-1 and J usage is TRBJ2-3; 7 bases are shared with TRBD1. The junction had 16 bases not matched to a gene; V was cut back by 5 bases and J by 8 bases. The CDR3 runs to 16 residues. Germline V gene sequence: CDR1 SGHAT, CDR2 FQDESV (reference sequence). The CDR3 here is CASSGGEGGPPLTQYF. In DNA, the CDR3 is TGTGCCAGCAGCGGCGGTGAAGGGGGCCCCCCACTTACGCAGTATTTT.

This clonotype has at least ten counts. This rearrangement joins TRBV24-1 to TRBJ2-3; 7 bases agree with TRBD2. J lost 0 bases, V lost 8 bases, and 7 bases had no gene match. CDR1 and CDR2 from the germline V gene are KGHDR and SFDVKD. This CDR3 has 15 amino acids. The DNA for the CDR3 is TGTGCCACCAAGGCTAGCGGCGCTAGCACAGATACGCAGTATTTT. This codes for CATKASGASTDTQYF.

At least ten counts were recorded for this clonotype. The chain carries TRBV11-2 and TRBJ2-7; a weak D match, TRBD1 (6 bases). V lost 4 bases, J lost 3 bases, and 13 bases lay in between. Per the germline V gene, CDR1 is SGHAT and CDR2 is FQNNGV. The CDR3 loop spans 14 amino acids. This CDR3 is CASSSWTEHYEQYF. The DNA of the CDR3 is TGTGCCAGCAGCTCCTGGACAGAGCACTACGAGCAGTACTTC.

The sample holds many counts of this clonotype. J is TRBJ2-7 and V is TRBV14; D unclear. V was trimmed by 3 bases and J by 0 bases, leaving 12 bases between them. The germline gives CDR1 SGHDN, CDR2 FVKESK. This CDR3 has 15 residues. The CDR3 is CASSHNPTSSYEQYF. CDR3 nucleotides: TGTGCCAGCAGCCATAACCCCACGAGCTCCTACGAGCAGTACTTC.

The table lists this clonotype with many counts. The J gene is TRBJ2-1, the V gene TRBV12-5; TRBD2 matches at 10 bases. The ends lost 7 bases at V and 8 bases at J; junction bases unmatched: 11. The CDR3 runs to 15 residues. Germline assignment: CDR1 LGHNT and CDR2 FRNRAP. CDR3 DNA sequence: TGTGCTAGTGCCCCAGGGGCTAGCGGGAGTTATGAGCAGTTCTTC. As protein: CASAPGASGSYEQFF. The entire variable domain, with the rest obtained from reference TRBV12-5 and TRBJ2-1, is as follows: DARVTQTPRHKVTEMGQEVTMRCQPILGHNTVFWYRQTMMQGLELLAYFRNRAPLDDSGMPKDRFSAEMPDATLATLKIQPSEPRDSAVYFCASAPGASGSYEQFFGPGTRLTVL.

This clonotype was seen ten or more times. The chain is built from TRBV29-1 and TRBJ1-3; tentative D call: TRBD1 (6 bases). The CDR3 length is 13 residues. In germline, CDR1 is SQVTM, CDR2 ANQGSEA. V gave up 5 bases and J gave up 4 bases, with 12 bases separating them. In DNA form, the CDR3 reads TGCAGCGTTCATGAGGGGGGCGGAAACACCATATATTTT. Protein: CSVHEGGGNTIYF.

This clonotype was found many times. CDR3 amino acids: CASTLTSGRTADTQYF. In DNA form, the CDR3 reads TGTGCCAGCACCCTGACTAGCGGGAGGACCGCAGATACGCAGTATTTT. V usage is TRBV11-2 and J usage is TRBJ2-3, with TRBD2 identical over 13 bases. The trim removed 7 bases at V and 4 bases at J, leaving 8 bases unmatched. Germline V gene lookup returns CDR1 SGHAT and CDR2 FQNNGV. The CDR3 consists of 16 residues.

This clonotype came up a few times. The chain couples TRBV2 to TRBJ2-1; 7 bases map to TRBD1. After removal of 2 bases from V and 1 base from J, the junction contained 2 bases not matched to a gene. Germline CDR1 and CDR2: SNHLY and FYNNEI. This CDR3 comprises 15 residues. The CDR3 DNA reads as TGTGCCAGCAGTGAACAGGGGGAATCCTACAATGAGCAGTTCTTC. It translates to CASSEQGESYNEQFF. Full variable domain (rest looked up from reference TRBV2 and TRBJ2-1): EPEVTQTPSHQVTQMGQEVILRCVPISNHLYFYWYRQILGQKVEFLVSFYNNEISEKSEIFDDQFSVERPDGSNFTLKIRSTKLEDSAMYFCASSEQGESYNEQFFGPGTRLTVL.

This clonotype was observed at least ten times. The chain joins TRBV15 to TRBJ2-7; 8 bases are a match to TRBD2. CDR3 length: 15 residues. Germline assignment: CDR1 LNHNV and CDR2 YYDKDF (reference sequence). Trimming removed 3 bases from V and 0 bases from J; junction bases left unmatched: 4. The CDR3 DNA is TGTGCCACCAGCAGTAGCGGGATTAACTCCTACGAGCAGTACTTC. It is translated as CATSSSGINSYEQYF.

Remarks on this clonotype: A single base separates this from a much larger clone, so it may be a read error. The chain recombines TRBV9 with TRBJ2-1, with D possibly being TRBD1 (6 bases). Germline CDR1 is SGDLS and CDR2 is YYNGEE. This CDR3 has 15 amino acids. CDR3 DNA: TGTGCCAGCAGCGTAGCCAGGGGACCCTACAATGAGCAGTTGTTC. Protein product: CASSVARGPYNEQLF.

This sequence joins TRBV4-1 and TRBJ2-3; tentatively, D is TRBD2 (5 bases). V was shortened by 6 bases and J by 2 bases, with 15 bases between the two germline ends. Germline assignment: CDR1 MGHRA and CDR2 YSYEKL. CDR3 length equals 15 residues. The CDR3 region has the DNA TGCGCCAGCAGACCCGGGGAACTAGTCACAGATACGCAGTATTTT. Amino acid sequence: CASRPGELVTDTQYF.

This clonotype showed up many times. The chain employs TRBV4-1 and TRBJ2-1, with 8 positions matching TRBD1. The V gene end was trimmed by 4 bases and the J gene end by 8 bases; junction bases not matched to a gene: 10. The germline CDR1 and CDR2 sequences are MGHRA and YSYEKL. The CDR3 loop spans 15 amino acids. CDR3 protein: CASSRETQGADEQFF. CDR3 nucleotides: TGCGCCAGCAGCCGCGAAACTCAGGGGGCAGATGAGCAGTTCTTC.

The sample holds many counts of this clonotype. V usage is TRBV27 and J usage is TRBJ2-3, with D perhaps matching TRBD2 (5 bases). The CDR3 extends over 17 amino acids. Trimming left V 5 bases short and J 7 bases short, with 25 bases between. The germline CDR1 and CDR2 sequences are MNHEY and SMNVEV (reference sequence). The CDR3 DNA reads TGTGCCAGCAGTCATTCACCTAGCCTTCCGACGCTGAATACGCAGTATTTT. Its protein is CASSHSPSLPTLNTQYF.

This clonotype appeared many times. The chain joins TRBV19 to TRBJ1-1; no firm D call. The ends were cut back, 5 bases at V and 0 bases at J, with 25 bases in the middle. The V gene's germline CDR1 is LNHDA and CDR2 SQIVND (reference sequence). The CDR3 runs 19 residues. The CDR3 DNA reads TGTGCCAGTAGTCTGAAAACTCCGGGCTCGGGTTACATGAACACTGAAGCTTTCTTT. Its translation: CASSLKTPGSGYMNTEAFF.

This clonotype was seen only a few times. The gene calls are TRBV9 and TRBJ2-5; D unclear. CDR1 and CDR2 from the germline V gene are SGDLS and YYNGEE. The CDR3 totals 13 residues. V lost 3 bases and J lost 5, with 11 bases in between. The CDR3 DNA reads TGTGCCAGCAGCGCTAGTACGAGGGAGACCCAGTACTTC. This encodes CASSASTRETQYF.

The table lists this clonotype with a few counts. The chain links TRBV5-6 to TRBJ2-7; 8 nucleotides match TRBD2. This CDR3 region has 15 residues. V lost 5 bases, J lost 2 bases, and 9 bases stayed unmatched. Germline V CDR1 and CDR2: SGHDT, YYEEEE. DNA for the CDR3: TGTGCCAGCAGTTTAGCGGGGTATCAACCCTACGAGCAGTACTTC. Translation: CASSLAGYQPYEQYF.

This clonotype showed up just a few times. The chain employs TRBV27 and TRBJ2-2; TRBD2 aligns across 8 bases. The length of the CDR3 is 15 residues. In germline, CDR1 is MNHEY, CDR2 SMNVEV (reference sequence). V trimming: 2 bases; J trimming: 5 bases; junction bases outside the gene matches: 4. The CDR3 DNA reads as TGTGCCAGCAGTTTACCGGGAGGGTCGACCGGGGAGCTGTTTTTT. Its translation: CASSLPGGSTGELFF.

This clonotype was seen many times. This chain uses TRBV29-1 with TRBJ2-1; D possibly corresponds to TRBD2 (6 bases). The germline V gene encodes CDR1 SQVTM and CDR2 ANQGSEA. Trimming pared 4 bases from V and 4 bases from J, leaving 14 bases between. The CDR3 extends over 14 amino acids. Here the CDR3 reads CSVVGGGPYNEQFF. CDR3 DNA sequence: TGCAGCGTTGTCGGGGGTGGCCCTTACAATGAGCAGTTCTTC.

This clonotype was counted ten times or more. The chain combines TRBV7-2 with TRBJ2-7, with a tentative D call TRBD1 (6 bases). The germline CDR1 and CDR2 sequences are SGHTA and FQGNSA. CDR3 size: 18 residues. Deletions cut 2 bases from V and 2 bases from J, with 22 bases between. The CDR3: CASSLPPGHEESTYEQYF. Here the CDR3 DNA reads TGTGCCAGCAGCTTACCCCCGGGACACGAAGAAAGCACCTACGAGCAGTACTTC. The complete variable domain, with remaining parts taken from reference TRBV7-2 and TRBJ2-7, reads GAGVSQSPSNKVTEKGKDVELRCDPISGHTALYWYRQSLGQGLEFLIYFQGNSAPDKSGLPSDRFSAERTGGSVSTLTIQRTQQEDSAVYLCASSLPPGHEESTYEQYFGPGTRLTVT.

This sequence joins TRBV7-9 and TRBJ2-1, with 9 bases lining up with TRBD1. Germline V gene lookup returns CDR1 SEHNR and CDR2 FQNEAQ (reference sequence). The CDR3 loop spans 16 amino acids. After removal of 5 bases from V and 4 bases from J, the junction contained 9 bases not matched to a gene. CDR3 loop: CASSTPGQGPYNEQFF. Written as DNA, the CDR3 is TGTGCCAGCAGCACGCCGGGACAGGGTCCGTACAATGAGCAGTTCTTC.

The CDR3 region has the DNA TGTGCCAGCAGGATCGGGACCATCAATCAGCCCCAGCATTTT. Translating gives CASRIGTINQPQHF. The rearrangement links TRBV7-8 to TRBJ1-5; D might be TRBD1 (5 bases). With 6 bases removed from V and 3 bases from J, the gap between germline ends came to 12 bases. CDR3 length equals 14 residues. Germline values: CDR1 SGHVS, CDR2 FQNEAQ.

The chain's CDR3 is CSAVLGRSSYNEQFF. The CDR3 DNA follows: TGCAGTGCCGTGTTGGGACGGAGCTCCTACAATGAGCAGTTCTTC. The chain joins TRBV20-1 to TRBJ2-1, with D perhaps assigned TRBD1 or TRBD2 (5 bases each). Per germline, CDR1 DFQATT and CDR2 SNEGSKA (reference sequence). V shed 6 bases and J shed 0 bases, with 15 bases lying between them. The CDR3 totals 15 residues.

This clonotype was counted only a few times. The V gene is TRBV4-2, the J gene TRBJ2-1; unclear D gene. This CDR3 contains 13 residues. V lost 0 bases, J lost 7 bases, and 7 bases lay in between. From germline, CDR1 is LGHNA and CDR2 YNFKEQ. CDR3 residues: CASSQELDNEQFF. DNA for the CDR3: TGTGCCAGCAGCCAAGAGCTAGATAATGAGCAGTTCTTC.

This clonotype appeared many times. The chain joins TRBV7-6 to TRBJ2-2; D tentatively fits TRBD1 or TRBD2 (6 bases each). CDR1 and CDR2 (germline): SGHVS, FNYEAQ. CDR3 length: 14 amino acids. Trimming removed 5 bases at V and 1 base at J, with 8 bases between. CDR3 protein: CASSAGQNTGELFF. The DNA of the CDR3 is TGTGCCAGCAGCGCGGGACAGAACACCGGGGAGCTGTTTTTT. Supplemented by reference TRBV7-6 and TRBJ2-2, the full variable domain reads GAGVSQSPRYKVTKRGQDVALRCDPISGHVSLYWYRQALGQGPEFLTYFNYEAQQDKSGLPNDRFSAERPEGSISTLTIQRTEQRDSAMYRCASSAGQNTGELFFGEGSRLTVL.